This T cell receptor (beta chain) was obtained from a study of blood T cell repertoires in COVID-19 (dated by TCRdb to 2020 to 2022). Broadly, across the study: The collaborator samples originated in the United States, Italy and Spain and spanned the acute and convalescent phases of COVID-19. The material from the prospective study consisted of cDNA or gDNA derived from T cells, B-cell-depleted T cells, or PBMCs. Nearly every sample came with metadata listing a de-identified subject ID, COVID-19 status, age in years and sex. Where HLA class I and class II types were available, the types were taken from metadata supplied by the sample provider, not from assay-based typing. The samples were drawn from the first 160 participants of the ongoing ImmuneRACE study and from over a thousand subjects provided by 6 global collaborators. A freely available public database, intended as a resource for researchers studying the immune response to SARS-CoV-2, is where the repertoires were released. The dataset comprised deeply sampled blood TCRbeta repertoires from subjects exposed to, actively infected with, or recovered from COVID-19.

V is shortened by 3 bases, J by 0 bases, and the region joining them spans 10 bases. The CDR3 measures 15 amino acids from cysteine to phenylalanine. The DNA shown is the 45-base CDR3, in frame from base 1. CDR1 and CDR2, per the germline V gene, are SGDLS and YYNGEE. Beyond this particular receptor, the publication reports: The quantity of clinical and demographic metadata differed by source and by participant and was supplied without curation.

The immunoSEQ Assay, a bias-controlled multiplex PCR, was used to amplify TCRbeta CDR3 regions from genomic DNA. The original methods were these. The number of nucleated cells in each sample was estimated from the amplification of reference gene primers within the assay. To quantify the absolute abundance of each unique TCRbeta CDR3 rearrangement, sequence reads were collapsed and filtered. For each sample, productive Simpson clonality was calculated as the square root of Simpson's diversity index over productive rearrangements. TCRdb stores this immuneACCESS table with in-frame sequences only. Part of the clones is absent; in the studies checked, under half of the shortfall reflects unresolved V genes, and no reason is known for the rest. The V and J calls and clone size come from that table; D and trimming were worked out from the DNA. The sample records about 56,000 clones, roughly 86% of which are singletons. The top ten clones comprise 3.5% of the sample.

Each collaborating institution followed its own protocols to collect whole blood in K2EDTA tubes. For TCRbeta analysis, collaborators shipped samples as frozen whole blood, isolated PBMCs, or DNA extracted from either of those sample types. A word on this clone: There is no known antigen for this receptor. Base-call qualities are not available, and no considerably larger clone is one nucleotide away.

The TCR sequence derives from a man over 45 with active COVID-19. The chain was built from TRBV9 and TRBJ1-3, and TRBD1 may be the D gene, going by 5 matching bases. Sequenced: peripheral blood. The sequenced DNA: TGTGCCAGCAGCGATACAGGCATCTCTGGAAACACCATATATTTT. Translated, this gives CASSDTGISGNTIYF.